The entry that follows covers one T cell receptor (beta chain) sequence. The antigen is undetermined. This sample is part of a study of cytomegalovirus exposure and HLA in healthy donors. In the study overall: In a later analysis, the 120 or so validation repertoires were reported to have used the same platform as the approximately 670 first-cohort repertoires. Findings and limits, study-wide: Three chains tied to CMV proved CMV antigen-specific in vitro. The listing of fewer than 200 TCR beta chains classed them as cytomegalovirus-associated.

TCRdb's copy holds only in-frame clones and misses some; the assay was immunoSEQ multiplex PCR. This sample has some 140,000 clones, with roughly 84% found just once. CDR3 length equals 16 residues. Germline V gives CDR1 SEHNR, CDR2 FQNEAQ (reference sequence). V trimming: 4 bases; J trimming: 1 base; junction bases outside the gene matches: 5. The chain combines TRBV7-9 with TRBJ1-5, with TRBD1 matching 9 bases. Sequencing was done on a sample of PBMCs. The source is a human donor in good health. The CDR3 here is CASSSVTGGSNQPQHF. The CDR3 DNA follows: TGTGCCAGCAGCTCCGTAACAGGGGGCAGCAATCAGCCCCAGCATTTT.